Below, one T cell receptor beta chain is given with its context. The clone's antigen remains unknown. No much larger clone is present one base from it, and per-base qualities are unavailable. The collaborating institutions used their own protocols to collect whole blood in K2EDTA tubes. For TCRbeta analysis, collaborator samples were shipped as frozen whole blood, as isolated PBMCs, or as DNA extracted from either sample type. The sample belongs to a study of blood T cell repertoires in COVID-19 (dated by TCRdb to 2018 to 2021). Study-wide context: Samples covering the acute and convalescent phases of COVID-19 were provided by collaborators in the United States, Italy and Spain. The prospective study material was composed of cDNA or gDNA derived from T cells, B-cell-depleted T cells, or PBMCs. Subjects who had been exposed to COVID-19, were actively infected with it, or had recovered from it provided the deeply sampled blood TCRbeta repertoires that made up the dataset. The repertoires were made available in a free public database intended to serve as a resource for research on the immune response to SARS-CoV-2. The samples were drawn from two sources: the first 160 participants of the ongoing ImmuneRACE study, and 950 to 1,500 subjects contributed by 6 global collaborators. Sample metadata almost always included a de-identified subject ID, COVID-19 status, age in years and sex. Where available, HLA class I and class II types were taken from metadata supplied by the sample provider and were not determined by assay-based typing.

Study-wide conclusions, independent of this receptor: How much clinical and demographic metadata was included differed by source and by participant, and the metadata was provided uncurated.

The immunoSEQ Assay, a bias-controlled multiplex PCR, was used to amplify TCRbeta CDR3 regions from genomic DNA. The published analysis was carried out like this. The number of nucleated cells in each sample was estimated from the amplification of reference gene primers within the assay. To quantify the absolute abundance of each unique TCRbeta CDR3 rearrangement, sequence reads were collapsed and filtered. For each sample, productive Simpson clonality was calculated by taking the square root of Simpson's diversity index across productive rearrangements. The immuneACCESS repertoire file appears here via TCRdb, limited to in-frame rearrangements. These files lack a portion of the clones; in checked studies, under half of the deficit traces to unresolved V genes, and the cause of the others is not known. For V, J and clone size, that table is used; D and trimming come from the DNA. For this sample there are tens of thousands of clones; about 87% appear just once. Of the sample, around 6.7% falls within the top ten clones.

A distance of 22 bases separates the germline ends of V and J, which lose 5 bases and 3 bases respectively. Based on the germline V gene, the CDR1 and CDR2 sequences are SGHAT and FQNNGV. Reading from cysteine to phenylalanine, the CDR3 counts 17 amino acids. Solely the CDR3 DNA is kept, with 51 bases framed from the first base. The rearrangement joined TRBV11-2 to TRBJ1-2; 6 matching bases give a weak D call of TRBD1. The sample was peripheral blood. The clonotype comes from a woman in her 50s with acute or convalescent COVID-19. The CDR3 here reads CASSRGGVVRSDYGYTF. In nucleotides, the sequence is TGTGCCAGCAGCCGAGGGGGGGTCGTCAGATCGGACTATGGCTACACCTTC.